Listed here are 16 T cell receptor beta chains from one sample, sequenced in a study of cytomegalovirus exposure and HLA in healthy donors. Primers: 60 Vbeta forward and 13 Jbeta reverse. The repertoire was sequenced with immunoSEQ multiplex PCR; TCRdb's copy has only in-frame clones and lacks some. The sample lists about 140,000 clones, more than 75% seen once, with 1.8% in the top ten. Sequenced input: PBMCs. These receptors originate from a man aged 40-50 years in good health and CMV-seronegative.

The rearrangement uses TRBV10-3 and TRBJ1-2, with D hard to call. CDR3 size: 12 residues. With 2 bases removed from V and 5 bases from J, the gap between germline ends came to 6 bases. Germline V lookup: CDR1 ENHRY, CDR2 SYGVKD. CDR3 sequence: CAISEGGYGYTF. In DNA, the CDR3 is TGTGCCATCAGTGAGGGAGGATATGGCTACACCTTC.

The chain employs TRBV5-1 and TRBJ1-5, with D possibly TRBD1 on 5 matching bases. Trimming pared 4 bases from V and 3 bases from J, leaving 14 bases between. In germline, CDR1 is SGHRS, CDR2 YFSETQ. The CDR3 contains 15 residues. In DNA form, the CDR3 reads TGCGCCAGCAGCCCTGGAGGGGCAAACAATCAGCCCCAGCATTTT. This sequence encodes CASSPGGANNQPQHF.

This clone was seen only a few times. The rearrangement joins TRBV27 to TRBJ2-1; maybe TRBD1 (6 bases). The V gene lost 3 bases and the J gene lost 0 bases, with 15 bases spanning the gap. CDR1 is MNHEY, CDR2 SMNVEV, per germline (reference sequence). This CDR3 comprises 17 residues. CDR3 sequence: CASSFPADRSSYNEQFF. CDR3 nucleotide sequence: TGTGCCAGCAGTTTCCCCGCCGACAGGAGCTCCTACAATGAGCAGTTCTTC.

This rearrangement joins TRBV9 to TRBJ2-3, with D tentatively TRBD2 (7 bases). Germline V gene sequence: CDR1 SGDLS, CDR2 YYNGEE. The CDR3 runs to 14 residues. Trimming took 3 bases from V and 6 from J, leaving 14 bases between them. CDR3 residues: CASSAEGGSDTQYF. The CDR3 DNA is TGTGCCAGCAGCGCAGAGGGGGGGTCGGATACGCAGTATTTT.

The genes are TRBV30 and TRBJ1-5; tentatively, D is TRBD1 (6 bases). V was shortened by 0 bases and J by 0 bases, with 9 bases between the two germline ends. CDR3 length: 15 amino acids. Germline CDR1 is GTSNPN and CDR2 is SVGIG (reference sequence). The DNA for the CDR3 is TGTGCCTGGAGTGTGGGGGGGCATAGCAATCAGCCCCAGCATTTT. Amino acid sequence: CAWSVGGHSNQPQHF.

The V gene is TRBV28, the J gene TRBJ1-5; TRBD1 is a possible D gene (5 bases). Germline V lookup: CDR1 MDHEN, CDR2 SYDVKM. The V and J ends lost 5 bases and 6 bases respectively, with 14 bases between them. This CDR3 is built from 14 residues. The CDR3 nucleotides are TGTGCCAGCAGTCCCTGGGGGGTCAGTCAGCCCCAGCATTTT. This gives the protein CASSPWGVSQPQHF.

The chain uses TRBV15 and TRBJ2-3; perhaps TRBD2 as D (6 bases). Germline lookup yields CDR1 LNHNV and CDR2 YYDKDF (reference sequence). Trimming left V 5 bases short and J 8 bases short, with 17 bases between. The CDR3 is made up of 14 amino acids. CDR3 protein: CATSARIEGGTQYF. In nucleotides, the CDR3 is TGTGCCACCAGCGCAAGGATAGAGGGAGGTACGCAGTATTTT.

This chain links TRBV15 with TRBJ2-2; 8 bases map to TRBD1. The CDR3 is made up of 15 amino acids. The germline V gene encodes CDR1 LNHNV and CDR2 YYDKDF (reference sequence). J gave up 7 bases and V 1 base, and 5 bases lay outside the gene matches. CDR3 sequence: CATSRADREGGELFF. CDR3 nucleotide sequence: TGTGCCACCAGCAGAGCGGACAGGGAAGGCGGGGAGCTGTTTTTT.

This CDR3 reads CASSEVFHSWSTQYF. The CDR3 bases are TGTGCCAGCAGTGAAGTTTTCCATAGCTGGAGTACGCAGTATTTT. The V gene is TRBV6-1, the J gene TRBJ2-3; the D is unclear. The CDR3 totals 15 residues. The germline gives CDR1 MNHNS, CDR2 SASEGT. With 1 base removed from V and 8 bases from J, the gap between germline ends came to 16 bases.

Note on this clone: One end of the junction does not line up with germline, which may come from a read error. The chain couples TRBV5-1 to TRBJ2-6; D may be TRBD2 (6 bases). The CDR3 totals 17 residues. From germline, CDR1 is SGHRS and CDR2 YFSETQ. The CDR3 spells CASSVGGGPSGANGLTF. The CDR3 DNA reads TGCGCCAGCAGCGTGGGGGGAGGCCCCTCTGGGGCCAACGGCCTGACTTTC.

The chain is built from TRBV9 and TRBJ2-2, with 9 bases identical to TRBD1. The germline V gene encodes CDR1 SGDLS and CDR2 YYNGEE. Losses at the gene ends were 0 bases for V and 3 bases for J; bases not matched to a gene: 3. This CDR3 is 16 amino acids long. As DNA, the CDR3 is TGTGCCAGCAGCGTAGAGGGACAGGGTTACACCGGGGAGCTGTTTTTT. Residues: CASSVEGQGYTGELFF.

CDR3 DNA sequence: TGTGCCAGCACCCTTACAGGGTATGAGCAGTTCTTC. Its translation is CASTLTGYEQFF. This chain uses TRBV2 with TRBJ2-1; TRBD1 is a possible D gene (6 bases). V lost 7 bases to trimming and J lost 8 bases, with 12 bases between them. Germline values: CDR1 SNHLY, CDR2 FYNNEI. CDR3 length: 12 residues.

The rearrangement links TRBV6-6 to TRBJ2-5; D may be TRBD2 (5 bases). The ends were cut back, 0 bases at V and 0 bases at J, with 8 bases in the middle. Germline loops: CDR1 MNHNY, CDR2 SVGAGI (reference sequence). The CDR3 runs 15 residues. The CDR3 sequence is CASSYSMRDQETQYF. CDR3 in DNA: TGTGCCAGCAGTTACTCGATGCGGGACCAAGAGACCCAGTACTTC.

J is TRBJ2-1 and V is TRBV7-2; 10 nucleotides align to TRBD1. Germline trimming cut 1 base from V and 4 bases from J; bases unmatched to any gene: 7. CDR1 SGHTA and CDR2 FQGNSA come from the germline V gene. The CDR3 sequence is 17 residues long. CDR3 sequence (DNA): TGTGCCAGCAGCTTAGATGGGACAGGGGCCCTTTACAATGAGCAGTTCTTC. It is translated as CASSLDGTGALYNEQFF.

The CDR3 spells CASSIDFGRDTQYF. The CDR3 bases are TGTGCCAGTAGTATAGATTTCGGTCGGGATACGCAGTATTTT. The V gene is TRBV19, the J gene TRBJ2-3, with D hard to call. The CDR3 loop spans 14 amino acids. Germline V gene data show CDR1 as LNHDA and CDR2 as SQIVND (reference sequence). V was pared by 0 bases and J by 6 bases, with 10 bases between.

This chain's CDR3 is CASSPRVGTEAFF. The CDR3 nucleotides read TGTGCCAGCAGCCCCCGGGTAGGAACTGAAGCTTTCTTT. The rearrangement uses TRBV9 and TRBJ1-1; no reliable D call. This CDR3 comprises 13 residues. The V end was cut by 4 bases, the J end by 5 bases, with 12 bases between. The germline V gene has CDR1 SGDLS and CDR2 YYNGEE.